The clone carrying this T cell receptor beta chain occurred a few times. The CDR3 runs to 16 residues. Germline V gene lookup returns CDR1 LNHDA and CDR2 SQIVND (reference sequence). The V and J ends lost 10 bases and 4 bases respectively, with 23 bases between them. This sample was taken from a study of blood T cell repertoires in COVID-19. Study-wide background: Sites in the United States, Italy and Spain provided acute and convalescent COVID-19 samples. PBMCs, B-cell-depleted T cells, or T cells provided the cDNA or gDNA that made up the material.

Under the authors' procedure: Cell counts per sample came from amplifying reference gene primers. Method: immunoSEQ multiplex PCR; TCRdb's copy keeps in-frame clones and lacks some. The DNA gave D and trimming, while V, J and clone size come from that table. This table has about 150,000 clones, around 84% appearing once. This receptor was taken from an elderly man with acute or convalescent COVID-19. The specimen was peripheral blood. The chain is built from TRBV19 and TRBJ2-1; TRBD2 might be the D (6 bases). The chain's CDR3 is CATQSRGPAGYNEQFF. The CDR3 DNA reads TGTGCCACCCAGTCCCGGGGACCGGCGGGATACAATGAGCAGTTCTTC.